Below are 28 T cell receptor beta chains sequenced from a single sample in a study of radiotherapy plus CTLA-4 blockade in lung cancer. Using immunoSEQ multiplex PCR, the repertoire was profiled, and TCRdb retains in-frame clones only, with some absent. The data show approximately 72,000 clones, with approximately 78% seen just once and 7.1% held by the top ten. The sequencing here drew on peripheral blood, taken from a patient treated with radiotherapy plus ipilimumab. The receptors come from a human donor with non-small cell lung cancer who had a complete response to radiotherapy plus ipilimumab.

This chain joins TRBV7-2 and TRBJ1-2; 10 bases map to TRBD1. Unmatched junction bases numbered 10, after V lost 5 bases and J lost 4 bases. There are 16 residues in the CDR3. From germline, CDR1 is SGHTA and CDR2 FQGNSA. CDR3 in DNA: TGTGCCAGCAGCCCCGGGCGCCGGGACAGGGGCTATGGCTACACCTTC. This sequence encodes CASSPGRRDRGYGYTF.

The chain combines TRBV25-1 with TRBJ2-7; 7 bases line up with TRBD1. CDR3 length equals 14 residues. From germline, CDR1 is MGHDK and CDR2 SYGVNS. The ends lost 4 bases at V and 3 bases at J; junction bases unmatched: 6. The CDR3, as DNA: TGTGCCAGCAGTGGTTGGACAGGATTCTACGAGCAGTACTTC. Translating it yields CASSGWTGFYEQYF.

The rearrangement links TRBV27 to TRBJ2-1, with TRBD2 identical over 10 bases. J lost 8 bases, V lost 2 bases, and 6 bases had no gene match. CDR3 length: 15 residues. Per germline, CDR1 MNHEY and CDR2 SMNVEV (reference sequence). Here the CDR3 reads CASSLTGTSVHEQFF. The DNA of the CDR3 is TGTGCCAGCAGTTTAACCGGGACTAGCGTCCATGAGCAGTTCTTC.

This chain joins TRBV7-2 and TRBJ1-3; tentatively, D is TRBD1 (6 bases). The CDR3 runs to 15 residues. Germline V gene data show CDR1 as SGHTA and CDR2 as FQGNSA. V shed 1 base and J shed 3 bases, with 10 bases lying between them. The CDR3 DNA reads as TGTGCCAGCAGCTTAGAGGACAGCAATGGAAACACCATATATTTT. Translation gives CASSLEDSNGNTIYF.

This clone appeared once. The chain recombines TRBV7-9 with TRBJ1-1; 7 nucleotides align to TRBD1. Germline V gene data show CDR1 as SEHNR and CDR2 as FQNEAQ (reference sequence). The CDR3 spans 13 residues. The V gene end was trimmed by 6 bases and the J gene end by 5 bases; junction bases not matched to a gene: 6. The CDR3 spells CASSFTGETEAFF. The CDR3 DNA is TGTGCCAGCAGTTTTACAGGGGAAACTGAAGCTTTCTTT.

The V gene is TRBV12-2, the J gene TRBJ2-1; the D call of TRBD2 is as the table states it, not checked on the DNA. TRBV12-2 counts as a pseudogene. This CDR3 region has 17 residues. The CDR3 spells CASRFNRGGHPYNEQFF. CDR3 in DNA: TGTGCAAGTCGCTTTAATCGGGGAGGGCATCCTTACAATGAGCAGTTCTTC.

The chain combines TRBV5-3 with TRBJ1-1; D gene ambiguous. TRBV5-3 is labeled an ORF, and its function is uncertain. V lost 8 bases and J lost 1, with 9 bases in between. The CDR3 totals 12 residues. CDR3 DNA sequence: TGTGCCAGCACCTCCGCGAACACTGAAGCTTTCTTT. It translates to CASTSANTEAFF.

There are a few counts of this clone. The chain carries TRBV5-1 and TRBJ1-2, with D perhaps matching TRBD1 (6 bases). The CDR3 is made up of 14 amino acids. Per germline, CDR1 SGHRS and CDR2 YFSETQ. V lost 4 bases and J 2 bases, leaving 12 bases between the germline ends. The CDR3 sequence: CASSAAGENYGYTF. Here the CDR3 DNA reads TGCGCCAGCAGCGCTGCAGGGGAGAACTATGGCTACACCTTC. Variable domain in full (rest from reference TRBV5-1 and TRBJ1-2): KAGVTQTPRYLIKTRGQQVTLSCSPISGHRSVSWYQQTPGQGLQFLFEYFSETQRNKGNFPGRFSGRQFSNSRSEMNVSTLELGDSALYLCASSAAGENYGYTFGSGTRLTVV.

The rearrangement links TRBV18 to TRBJ2-7, with TRBD1 identical over 10 bases. Germline-derived CDR1 and CDR2 are KGHSH and LQKENI. Trimming took 4 bases from V and 6 from J; bases not matched to a gene: 9. The CDR3 has 15 amino acids. The DNA of the CDR3 is TGTGCCAGCTCACGACGGACAGGGGGTTCAGTCGAGCAGTACTTC. Encoded protein: CASSRRTGGSVEQYF.

This chain joins TRBV6-8 and TRBJ2-7; 7 bases align to TRBD1. Germline V gene sequence: CDR1 MNHGY, CDR2 SAAAGT. V dropped 6 bases and J dropped 7; count of bases not matched to a gene: 9. The CDR3 totals 13 residues. The DNA of the CDR3 is TGTGCCAGCAGGGGACAGCGGCGCTTTGAGCAGTACGTC. Translation: CASRGQRRFEQYV.

V gene TRBV6-1 combines with J gene TRBJ2-5; 7 bases map to TRBD1. V dropped 4 bases and J dropped 5; count of bases not matched to a gene: 4. Looked up from germline, CDR1 is MNHNS and CDR2 is SASEGT. The CDR3 is made up of 13 amino acids. The CDR3 here is CASSGQGYETQYF. In nucleotides, the CDR3 is TGTGCCAGCAGTGGACAGGGATATGAGACCCAGTACTTC.

This clone was seen a single time. The chain recombines TRBV5-4 with TRBJ1-1; weak D call: TRBD1 (6 bases). Germline V gene sequence: CDR1 SGHNT, CDR2 YYREEE (reference sequence). The CDR3 totals 14 residues. V dropped 4 bases and J dropped 7 bases, with 17 bases sitting between them. CDR3 nucleotide sequence: TGTGCCAGCAGCCCAAACCTCCGGGACATTGAAGCTTTCTTT. Translation: CASSPNLRDIEAFF. Complete variable domain (other parts from reference TRBV5-4 and TRBJ1-1): ETGVTQSPTHLIKTRGQQVTLRCSSQSGHNTVSWYQQALGQGPQFIFQYYREEENGRGNFPPRFSGLQFPNYSSELNVNALELDDSALYLCASSPNLRDIEAFFGQGTRLTVV.

The chain recombines TRBV30 with TRBJ2-1; D possibly corresponds to TRBD1 (5 bases). Trimming shortened V by 0 bases and J by 10 bases, and 10 bases separated the two germline ends. The CDR3 runs 12 residues. Germline V gene lookup returns CDR1 GTSNPN and CDR2 SVGIG (reference sequence). As DNA, the CDR3 is TGTGCCTGGAGTGTACGGGCAGGGGAGCAGTTCTTC. It translates to CAWSVRAGEQFF.

The gene calls are TRBV7-9 and TRBJ2-3, with D hard to call. The CDR3 length is 13 residues. V gave up 5 bases and J gave up 1 base, with 7 bases separating them. Germline V gene sequence: CDR1 SEHNR, CDR2 FQNEAQ (reference sequence). The CDR3 nucleotides are TGTGCCAGCAGCGTCATTGGCACAGATACGCAGTATTTT. This codes for CASSVIGTDTQYF.

The chain carries TRBV10-3 and TRBJ1-1; TRBD1 aligns across 7 bases. The germline CDR1 and CDR2 sequences are ENHRY and SYGVKD. V lost 6 bases to trimming and J lost 1 base; unmatched junction nucleotides: 5. The CDR3 runs to 14 residues. This CDR3 reads CAISPGGRNTEAFF. The CDR3 DNA is TGTGCCATCAGCCCAGGGGGACGGAACACTGAAGCTTTCTTT.

This clone was counted only a few times. The chain uses TRBV28 and TRBJ2-4; D uncertain. Germline CDR1 and CDR2: MDHEN and SYDVKM. V was clipped by 5 bases and J by 1 base, with 12 bases between them. This CDR3 is built from 15 residues. CDR3 DNA sequence: TGTGCCAGCAGTCCTGGAATCCTGGCCAAAAACATTCAGTACTTC. Translation: CASSPGILAKNIQYF.

The chain is built from TRBV11-2 and TRBJ2-1, with 14 bases fitting TRBD2. There are 18 residues in the CDR3. The V segment lost 0 bases and the J segment 4 bases; nucleotides outside the gene matches: 5. From germline, CDR1 is SGHAT and CDR2 FQNNGV. In DNA, the CDR3 is TGTGCCAGCAGCTTAGAAACCGGGACTAGCGGGGGTTACAATGAGCAGTTCTTC. Translating gives CASSLETGTSGGYNEQFF.

The rearrangement joins TRBV4-3 to TRBJ2-3; no clear D. V lost 0 bases to trimming and J lost 6 bases, with 16 bases between them. CDR3 length equals 16 residues. Germline V gene lookup returns CDR1 LGHNA and CDR2 YSLEER. CDR3 coding DNA: TGCGCCAGCAGCCAAGATCGGAGCCCCCCAACGGATACGCAGTATTTT. It encodes CASSQDRSPPTDTQYF.

The V call is TRBV7-9, the J call TRBJ2-1; D might be TRBD1 (7 bases). V was shortened by 5 bases and J by 7 bases, with 21 bases between the two germline ends. The CDR3 spans 16 residues. Germline V lookup: CDR1 SEHNR, CDR2 FQNEAQ (reference sequence). The CDR3 sequence is CASSLRQGETRNEQFF. CDR3 DNA sequence: TGTGCCAGCAGCCTTAGACAGGGTGAGACTAGGAATGAGCAGTTCTTC. Drawing the rest from reference TRBV7-9 and TRBJ2-1, the complete variable domain is DTGVSQNPRHKITKRGQNVTFRCDPISEHNRLYWYRQTLGQGPEFLTYFQNEAQLEKSRLLSDRFSAERPKGSFSTLEIQRTEQGDSAMYLCASSLRQGETRNEQFFGPGTRLTVL.

V is TRBV25-1 and J is TRBJ2-5, with D possibly matching TRBD1 (5 bases). This CDR3 spans 15 amino acids. Deletions cut 3 bases from V and 2 bases from J, with 13 bases between. Germline CDR1 and CDR2: MGHDK and SYGVNS. CDR3 residues: CASSDTGQEQETQYF. The CDR3 DNA reads TGTGCCAGCAGTGACACAGGACAAGAACAAGAGACCCAGTACTTC.

This clone was seen ten or more times. The chain joins TRBV2 to TRBJ2-1, with 9 bases fitting TRBD1. This CDR3 is built from 15 residues. V dropped 0 bases and J dropped 14; count of bases not matched to a gene: 11. Looked up from germline, CDR1 is SNHLY and CDR2 is FYNNEI. The CDR3 here is CASSEAGLLTGGEFF. For the CDR3, the DNA is TGTGCCAGCAGTGAAGCCGGTCTGTTGACAGGGGGGGAGTTCTTC.

Here the CDR3 reads CAITPVPNYGYTF. DNA for the CDR3: TGTGCCATCACTCCCGTACCTAACTATGGCTACACCTTC. The rearrangement uses TRBV10-3 and TRBJ1-2; D ambiguous. V shed 7 bases and J shed 0 bases, with 9 bases lying between them. The length of the CDR3 is 13 residues. Germline V gene sequence: CDR1 ENHRY, CDR2 SYGVKD.

This rearrangement joins TRBV18 to TRBJ1-2; 10 bases agree with TRBD1. CDR1 KGHSH and CDR2 LQKENI come from the germline V gene. This CDR3 has 15 residues. Unmatched junction bases numbered 7, after V lost 3 bases and J lost 6 bases. Here the CDR3 DNA reads TGTGCCAGCTCACCGGACGGGACAGGGGCCGATGGCTACACCTTC. Residues: CASSPDGTGADGYTF.

This clone was observed a single time. The chain uses TRBV7-2 and TRBJ1-1; perhaps TRBD1 as D (5 bases). The CDR3 is 15 residues long. Germline values: CDR1 SGHTA, CDR2 FQGNSA. Deletions cut 5 bases from V and 7 bases from J, with 20 bases between. The DNA for the CDR3 is TGTGCCAGCAGCCCCTTGCGTAGGGGAGTAAATGAAGCTTTCTTT. Residues: CASSPLRRGVNEAFF.

The chain is built from TRBV7-8 and TRBJ1-3, with unresolved D. V lost 2 bases to trimming and J lost 4 bases, with 27 bases between them. Germline V gene data show CDR1 as SGHVS and CDR2 as FQNEAQ. The CDR3 is 20 amino acids. CDR3 residues: CASSLRASRGTLPGGNTIYF. The CDR3 DNA reads as TGTGCCAGCAGCTTAAGGGCATCACGGGGAACCTTACCGGGGGGAAACACCATATATTTT. Full variable domain (missing parts from reference TRBV7-8 and TRBJ1-3): GAGVSQSPRYKVAKRGQDVALRCDPISGHVSLFWYQQALGQGPEFLTYFQNEAQLDKSGLPSDRFFAERPEGSVSTLKIQRTQQEDSAVYLCASSLRASRGTLPGGNTIYFGEGSWLTVV.

CDR3 residues: CASMGKGQEFYSNQPQHF. The CDR3, as DNA: TGTGCCAGCATGGGGAAAGGGCAGGAGTTTTATAGCAATCAGCCCCAGCATTTT. The rearrangement uses TRBV28 and TRBJ1-5; no reliable D call. The V end lost 7 bases, the J end lost 0 bases, and 22 bases lay between the germline ends. This CDR3 comprises 18 residues. Germline V gene sequence: CDR1 MDHEN, CDR2 SYDVKM.

This clone showed up just once. The chain has TRBV11-2 and TRBJ2-5, with 8 bases fitting TRBD1. The CDR3 runs to 13 residues. The V gene's germline CDR1 is SGHAT and CDR2 FQNNGV. Trimming removed 6 bases from V and 5 bases from J; junction bases left unmatched: 5. The CDR3 DNA sequence: TGTGCCAGCAGAGGACAGGGTGAGGAGACCCAGTACTTC. Protein product: CASRGQGEETQYF.

J is TRBJ2-1 and V is TRBV20-1; D may match TRBD1 or TRBD2 (5 bases each). Trimming removed 8 bases from V and 5 bases from J, with 10 bases in between. The CDR3 consists of 11 residues. Germline CDR1 reads DFQATT; CDR2 reads SNEGSKA (reference sequence). CDR3 region: CSLGGNNEQFF. The DNA for the CDR3 is TGCAGTCTTGGGGGAAACAATGAGCAGTTCTTC.